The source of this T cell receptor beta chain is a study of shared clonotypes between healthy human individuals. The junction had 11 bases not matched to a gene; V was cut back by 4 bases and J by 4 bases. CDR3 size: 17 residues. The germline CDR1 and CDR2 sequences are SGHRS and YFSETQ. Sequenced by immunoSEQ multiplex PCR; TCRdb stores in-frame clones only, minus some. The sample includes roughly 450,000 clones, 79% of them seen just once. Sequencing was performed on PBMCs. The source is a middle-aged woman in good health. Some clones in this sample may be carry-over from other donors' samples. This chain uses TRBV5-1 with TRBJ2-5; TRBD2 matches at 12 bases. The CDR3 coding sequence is TGCGCCAGCAGCAGAAGGACTAGCGGGATATCTTTAGAGACCCAGTACTTC. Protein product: CASSRRTSGISLETQYF. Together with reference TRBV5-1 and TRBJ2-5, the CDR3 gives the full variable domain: KAGVTQTPRYLIKTRGQQVTLSCSPISGHRSVSWYQQTPGQGLQFLFEYFSETQRNKGNFPGRFSGRQFSNSRSEMNVSTLELGDSALYLCASSRRTSGISLETQYFGPGTRLLVL.